This T cell receptor beta chain stems from a study of cytomegalovirus exposure and HLA in healthy donors. Vbeta (60) and Jbeta (13) primers were used in the PCR. Using immunoSEQ multiplex PCR, the repertoire was profiled, and TCRdb retains in-frame clones only, with some absent. The sample comprises about 59,000 clones, just under 85% of which are singletons, and around 1.8% rests with the top ten. Nominally healthy donors were sampled, though unrecorded immune exposures were likely. The CDR3 totals 13 residues. Germline CDR1 SGHTS, CDR2 YDEGEE. V dropped 6 bases and J dropped 9; count of bases not matched to a gene: 6.

This clonotype was sampled from a man aged 35-49 years in good health and CMV-seronegative. The sequenced material came from PBMCs. The genes are TRBV5-8 and TRBJ1-6; 7 nucleotides align to TRBD1. For the CDR3, the DNA is TGTGCCAGCACCGTTCGACAGGGTTCACCCCTCCACTTT. Translated: CASTVRQGSPLHF.